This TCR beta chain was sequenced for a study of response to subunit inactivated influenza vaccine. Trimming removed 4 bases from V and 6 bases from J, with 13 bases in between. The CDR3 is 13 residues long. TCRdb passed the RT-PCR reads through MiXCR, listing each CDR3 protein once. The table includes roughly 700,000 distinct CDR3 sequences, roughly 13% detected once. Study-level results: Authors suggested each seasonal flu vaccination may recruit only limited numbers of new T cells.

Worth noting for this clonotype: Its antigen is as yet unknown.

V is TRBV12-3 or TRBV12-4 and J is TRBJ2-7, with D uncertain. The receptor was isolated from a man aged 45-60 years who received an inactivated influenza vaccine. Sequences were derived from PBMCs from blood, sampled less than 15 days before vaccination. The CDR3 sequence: CASSSVQLTEQYF. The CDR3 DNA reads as TGTGCCAGCAGTTCAGTACAGCTAACCGAGCAGTACTTC.